This record covers a single TCR beta chain. Its target is not known. These data come from a study of blood T cells in healthy people across ages. Whole-study results and caveats: Roughly linear age-related decline in beta diversity appeared, significant by age around 38.

Through a sample-barcoded 5' primer and a J-beta primer mix, a second PCR was run for roughly 6 to 11 cycles. The yield of each sample was at least 3 million CDR3-containing paired-end reads. TCRdb processed the 5' RACE reads anew with MiXCR; each CDR3 protein has one entry. Among just over 800,000 distinct CDR3 sequences listed, 62% were seen once. This clonotype originated in a man younger than 45 in good health. Material for sequencing was blood.

This CDR3 reads CASSRGLEETQYF. The CDR3 nucleotides are TGTGCCAGCAGCCGTGGTCTAGAAGAGACCCAGTACTTC. The chain couples TRBV4-2 to TRBJ2-5; D not resolved. V was cut by 4 bases and J by 3 bases, with 9 bases left in between. CDR1 is LGHNA, CDR2 YNFKEQ, per germline. The CDR3 runs to 13 residues.